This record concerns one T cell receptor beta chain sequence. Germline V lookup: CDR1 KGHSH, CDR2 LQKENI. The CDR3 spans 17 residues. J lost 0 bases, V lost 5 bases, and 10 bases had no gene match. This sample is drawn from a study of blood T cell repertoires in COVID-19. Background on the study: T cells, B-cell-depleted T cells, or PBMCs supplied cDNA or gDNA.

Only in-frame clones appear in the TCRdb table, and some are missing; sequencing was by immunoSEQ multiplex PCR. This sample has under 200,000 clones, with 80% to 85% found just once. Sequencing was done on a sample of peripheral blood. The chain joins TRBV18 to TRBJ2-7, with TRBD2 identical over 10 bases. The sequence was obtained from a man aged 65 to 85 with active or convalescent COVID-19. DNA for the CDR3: TGTGCCAGCTCAAAACCGGGGACTAGCGCCCGCTCCTACGAGCAGTACTTC. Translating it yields CASSKPGTSARSYEQYF.